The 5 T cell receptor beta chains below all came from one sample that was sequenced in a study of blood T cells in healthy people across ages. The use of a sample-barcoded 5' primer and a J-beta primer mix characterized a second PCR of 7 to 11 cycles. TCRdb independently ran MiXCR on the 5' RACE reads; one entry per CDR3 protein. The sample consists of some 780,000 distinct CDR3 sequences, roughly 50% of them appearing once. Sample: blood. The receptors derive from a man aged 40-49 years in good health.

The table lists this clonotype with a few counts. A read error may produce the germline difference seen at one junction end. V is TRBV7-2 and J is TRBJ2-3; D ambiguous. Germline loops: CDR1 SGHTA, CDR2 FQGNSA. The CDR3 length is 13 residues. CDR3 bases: TGTGCCAGCACCTTAGGGTACACAGATACGCAGTATTTT. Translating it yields CASTLGYTDTQYF.

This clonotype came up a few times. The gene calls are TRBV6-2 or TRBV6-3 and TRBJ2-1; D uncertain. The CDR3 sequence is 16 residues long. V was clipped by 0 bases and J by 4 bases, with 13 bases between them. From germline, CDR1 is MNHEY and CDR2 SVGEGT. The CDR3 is CASSYSILGSYNEQFF. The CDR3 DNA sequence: TGTGCCAGCAGTTACTCGATACTGGGATCTTACAATGAGCAGTTCTTC.

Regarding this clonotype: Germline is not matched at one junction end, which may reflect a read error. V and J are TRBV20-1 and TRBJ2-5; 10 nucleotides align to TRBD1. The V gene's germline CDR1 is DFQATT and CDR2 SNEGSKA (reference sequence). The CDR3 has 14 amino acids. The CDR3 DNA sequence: TGCAGTGTTAGAGGACAGGGGGGGCAAGAGACCCAGTACTTC. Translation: CSVRGQGGQETQYF.

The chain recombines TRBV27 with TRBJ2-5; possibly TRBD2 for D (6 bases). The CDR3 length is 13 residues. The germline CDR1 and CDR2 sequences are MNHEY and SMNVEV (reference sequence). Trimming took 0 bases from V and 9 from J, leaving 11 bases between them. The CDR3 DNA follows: TGTGCCAGCAGTTTATCTTTCGGGAGAGCCCAGTACTTC. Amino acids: CASSLSFGRAQYF.

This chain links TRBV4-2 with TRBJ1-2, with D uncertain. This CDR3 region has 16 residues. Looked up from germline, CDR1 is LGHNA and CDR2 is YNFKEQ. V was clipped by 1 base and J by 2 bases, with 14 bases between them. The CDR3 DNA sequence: TGTGCCAGCAGCCAAGTCAATCTGGGGTTAAACTATGGCTACACCTTC. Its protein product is CASSQVNLGLNYGYTF.